Listed below are T cell receptor beta chains from one sample, sequenced in a study of blood T cells in healthy people across ages. TCRdb fed the 5' RACE reads into MiXCR, producing one record per CDR3 protein. Among 630,000 or so distinct CDR3 sequences listed, roughly 30% were seen once. The specimen sequenced was blood. These receptors were collected from a woman older than 75 in good health. Each CDR3 is given with its conserved first and last residue. A D gene is named only where the DNA matches it firmly. Expanded clones get a size class; other rows say once, few or many, or leave the size out.

J gene: TRBJ2-5
CDR3 length: 14
D gene: .
V gene: TRBV5-1
clone size: .
CDR3 DNA: TGCGCCAGCAGCTTGTCTGGGATTGGGGAGACCCAGTACTTC
CDR3 protein: CASSLSGIGETQYF

J gene: TRBJ2-3
CDR3 length: 14
D gene: .
V gene: TRBV20-1
clone size: many
CDR3 DNA: TGCAGTGTTCCTGCCCAGGCGGGGACAGATACGCAGTATTTT
CDR3 protein: CSVPAQAGTDTQYF

J gene: TRBJ2-5
CDR3 length: 19
D gene: TRBD2
V gene: TRBV6-2/TRBV6-3
clone size: many
CDR3 DNA: TGTGCCAGCAGTTACGTTCAGCCGGGACTAGCGGGGAACCAAGAGACCCAGTACTTC
CDR3 protein: CASSYVQPGLAGNQETQYF

J gene: TRBJ2-5
CDR3 length: 13
D gene: TRBD2
V gene: TRBV30
clone size: few
CDR3 DNA: TGTGCCTCCACTAGCGGGGGGGCCGAGACCCAGTACTTC
CDR3 protein: CASTSGGAETQYF

J gene: TRBJ1-6
CDR3 length: 12
D gene: TRBD1
V gene: TRBV30
clone size: few
CDR3 DNA: TGTGCCTGGGGCAGGGGGAATTCACCCCTCCACTTT
CDR3 protein: CAWGRGNSPLHF

J gene: TRBJ2-5
CDR3 length: 14
D gene: TRBD2
V gene: TRBV2
clone size: many
CDR3 DNA: TGTGCCAGCTGCTACAGCGGGGGTGAAGAGACCCAGTACTTC
CDR3 protein: CASCYSGGEETQYF

J gene: TRBJ2-5
CDR3 length: 11
D gene: .
V gene: TRBV20-1
clone size: many
CDR3 DNA: TGCAGTGCTGGGCAACGTGGAGCCCAGTACTTC
CDR3 protein: CSAGQRGAQYF

J gene: TRBJ2-3
CDR3 length: 12
D gene: .
V gene: TRBV7-2
clone size: many
CDR3 DNA: TGTGCCAGCAGCCAACAGGGACATACGCAGTATTTT
CDR3 protein: CASSQQGHTQYF

J gene: TRBJ2-5
CDR3 length: 14
D gene: .
V gene: TRBV6-1
clone size: .
CDR3 DNA: TGTGCCAGCAGTGATTTCGGGTCCCGGGAGACCCAGTACTTC
CDR3 protein: CASSDFGSRETQYF

J gene: TRBJ2-1
CDR3 length: 16
D gene: .
V gene: TRBV27
clone size: many
CDR3 DNA: TGTGCCAGCAGTGCCCTACTAGTGTCCTCCTACAATGAGCAGTTCTTC
CDR3 protein: CASSALLVSSYNEQFF

J gene: TRBJ1-5
CDR3 length: 15
D gene: TRBD1
V gene: TRBV28
clone size: .
CDR3 DNA: TGTGCCAGCAGTTACCGGGACAGGCCGAATCAGCCCCAGCATTTT
CDR3 protein: CASSYRDRPNQPQHF

J gene: TRBJ1-2
CDR3 length: 16
D gene: TRBD1
V gene: TRBV6-5
clone size: many
CDR3 DNA: TGTGCCAGCAGTTACCGCGGACAGGCTTATAACTATGGCTACACCTTC
CDR3 protein: CASSYRGQAYNYGYTF

J gene: TRBJ2-1
CDR3 length: 15
D gene: .
V gene: TRBV7-2
clone size: many
CDR3 DNA: TGTGCCAGCAGCTCCCATCTTAGCTCCTACAATGAGCAGTTCTTC
CDR3 protein: CASSSHLSSYNEQFF

J gene: TRBJ1-1
CDR3 length: 14
D gene: .
V gene: TRBV4-1
clone size: few
CDR3 DNA: TGCGCCAGCAGCCAAGAAGGAAGGGTTGCTGAAGCTTTCTTT
CDR3 protein: CASSQEGRVAEAFF

J gene: TRBJ2-3
CDR3 length: 15
D gene: .
V gene: TRBV29-1
clone size: many
CDR3 DNA: TGCAGCGTTACTAGACAGGCAACTAGCACAGATACGCAGTATTTT
CDR3 protein: CSVTRQATSTDTQYF

J gene: TRBJ2-5
CDR3 length: 11
D gene: .
V gene: TRBV7-9
clone size: .
CDR3 DNA: TGTGCCAGCAGTTCTGACCAGGAGCAGTACTTC
CDR3 protein: CASSSDQEQYF

J gene: TRBJ2-3
CDR3 length: 15
D gene: .
V gene: TRBV5-1
clone size: many
CDR3 DNA: TGCGCCAGCAGCCCGGTCGGGGGTAGCACAGATACGCAGTATTTT
CDR3 protein: CASSPVGGSTDTQYF

J gene: TRBJ2-5
CDR3 length: 15
D gene: .
V gene: TRBV4-2
clone size: many
CDR3 DNA: TGTGCCAGCAGCCAAGCTGTCGGGGCCGCAGGGCCCCAGTACTTC
CDR3 protein: CASSQAVGAAGPQYF

J gene: TRBJ2-3
CDR3 length: 15
D gene: .
V gene: TRBV6-1
clone size: .
CDR3 DNA: TGTGCCAGCAGTGAAGGGGCAGCTTCCACAGATACGCAGTATTTT
CDR3 protein: CASSEGAASTDTQYF

J gene: TRBJ2-5
CDR3 length: 14
D gene: TRBD1
V gene: TRBV24-1
clone size: .
CDR3 DNA: TGTGCCACCAGTGAAGACAGGGGAAAGGAGACCCAGTACTTC
CDR3 protein: CATSEDRGKETQYF

J gene: TRBJ1-2
CDR3 length: 14
D gene: .
V gene: TRBV28
clone size: .
CDR3 DNA: TGTGCCAGCAGCTTACTCGATCGGGTGGATGGCTACACCTTC
CDR3 protein: CASSLLDRVDGYTF

J gene: TRBJ2-3
CDR3 length: 18
D gene: TRBD2
V gene: TRBV20-1
clone size: .
CDR3 DNA: TGCAGTGCTACCTTTTTGCGGGGGGCCCCCCCTAGCACAGATACGCAGTATTTT
CDR3 protein: CSATFLRGAPPSTDTQYF